Shown below are 21 T cell receptor beta chains from a single sample sequenced in a study of cytotoxic CD8 clonotypes in ibrutinib-treated CLL. The data were produced by immunoSEQ multiplex PCR, yet TCRdb's version contains in-frame clones alone and is incomplete. The data show 160,000 or so clones, under 90% seen once. This material consisted of PBMCs, taken after 24 months of ibrutinib treatment. These receptors originate from a human donor with chronic lymphocytic leukemia.

The DNA of the CDR3 is TGTGCCAGCAGCGTAGCGAGATGGGGTAGCGGGTCAAGCGGGACAGATACGCAGTATTTT. Translated: CASSVARWGSGSSGTDTQYF. This chain links TRBV9 with TRBJ2-3; TRBD2 aligns across 7 bases. The CDR3 has 20 residues. The germline CDR1 and CDR2 sequences are SGDLS and YYNGEE. The J segment lost 3 bases and the V segment lost 0 bases, leaving 19 bases of the junction unmatched.

The CDR3 DNA reads TGTGCCAGCAGTGAAGCGCTCGGGAGCTCCTACAATGAGCAGTTCTTC. It encodes CASSEALGSSYNEQFF. V is TRBV2 and J is TRBJ2-1; TRBD2 is a possible D gene (6 bases). This CDR3 region has 16 residues. Trimming pared 0 bases from V and 0 bases from J, leaving 9 bases between. The germline CDR1 and CDR2 sequences are SNHLY and FYNNEI.

J is TRBJ2-1 and V is TRBV4-1; D is unresolved. The CDR3 length is 15 residues. Germline loops: CDR1 MGHRA, CDR2 YSYEKL. V was clipped by 0 bases and J by 6 bases, with 12 bases between them. The CDR3 loop is CASSQEGPTGNEQFF. CDR3 nucleotide sequence: TGCGCCAGCAGCCAAGAAGGCCCCACGGGCAATGAGCAGTTCTTC.

The gene calls are TRBV30 and TRBJ2-2; D gene unclear. The ends were cut back, 2 bases at V and 4 bases at J, with 8 bases in the middle. This CDR3 contains 13 residues. Germline values: CDR1 GTSNPN, CDR2 SVGIG (reference sequence). DNA of the CDR3: TGTGCCTGGAGTCCTAGACCCACCGGGGAGCTGTTTTTT. It encodes CAWSPRPTGELFF.

This clone was seen a few times. The chain links TRBV2 to TRBJ2-2; 7 bases fit TRBD2. Germline V lookup: CDR1 SNHLY, CDR2 FYNNEI. This CDR3 is built from 15 residues. The junction had 4 bases not matched to a gene; V was cut back by 6 bases and J by 0 bases. CDR3 protein: CASRTSSANTGELFF. The CDR3 DNA reads TGTGCCAGCAGGACTAGCAGCGCGAACACCGGGGAGCTGTTTTTT.

The chain links TRBV7-2 to TRBJ1-4, with 7 bases fitting TRBD1. The CDR3 totals 16 residues. V lost 5 bases, J lost 5 bases, and 11 bases stayed unmatched. Germline assignment: CDR1 SGHTA and CDR2 FQGNSA. CDR3 sequence reads: CASSRWWGQSNEKLFF. The CDR3 nucleotides read TGTGCCAGCAGCCGGTGGTGGGGACAGTCGAATGAAAAACTGTTTTTT.

The chain employs TRBV5-1 and TRBJ2-1; D is unclear. The ends were cut back, 4 bases at V and 5 bases at J, with 13 bases in the middle. The CDR3 extends over 14 amino acids. Germline-derived CDR1 and CDR2 are SGHRS and YFSETQ. CDR3 DNA: TGCGCCAGCAGCGTGTGGAACCGGGACAATGAGCAGTTCTTC. Translation: CASSVWNRDNEQFF. Supplemented by reference TRBV5-1 and TRBJ2-1, the full variable domain reads KAGVTQTPRYLIKTRGQQVTLSCSPISGHRSVSWYQQTPGQGLQFLFEYFSETQRNKGNFPGRFSGRQFSNSRSEMNVSTLELGDSALYLCASSVWNRDNEQFFGPGTRLTVL.

V gene TRBV2 combines with J gene TRBJ1-2; tentatively, D is TRBD1 (5 bases). Per germline, CDR1 SNHLY and CDR2 FYNNEI. There are 15 residues in the CDR3. Deletions cut 6 bases from V and 8 bases from J, with 22 bases between. CDR3 residues: CASREGNGRLGGYTF. In DNA, the CDR3 is TGTGCCAGCAGAGAGGGGAATGGCAGGCTAGGAGGCTACACCTTC.

The chain employs TRBV28 and TRBJ1-2, with D uncertain. Trimming removed 6 bases from V and 4 bases from J, with 6 bases in between. Germline CDR1 is MDHEN and CDR2 is SYDVKM. The CDR3 runs to 11 residues. The CDR3 bases are TGTGCCAGCAGAACCGTCTATGGCTACACCTTC. Its protein product is CASRTVYGYTF.

The chain uses TRBV30 and TRBJ1-3; TRBD1 is a possible D gene (6 bases). In germline, CDR1 is GTSNPN, CDR2 SVGIG (reference sequence). The CDR3 totals 16 residues. V gave up 2 bases and J gave up 0 bases, with 14 bases separating them. The CDR3 sequence is CAWSFRGQSSGNTIYF. CDR3 nucleotides: TGTGCCTGGAGTTTTAGAGGACAGTCCTCTGGAAACACCATATATTTT. Drawing the rest from reference TRBV30 and TRBJ1-3, the complete variable domain is SQTIHQWPATLVQPVGSPLSLECTVEGTSNPNLYWYRQAAGRGLQLLFYSVGIGQISSEVPQNLSASRPQDRQFILSSKKLLLSDSGFYLCAWSFRGQSSGNTIYFGEGSWLTVV.

CDR3 sequence reads: CASSIRGSTGELFF. The CDR3 bases are TGTGCCAGTAGTATTAGGGGTAGCACCGGGGAGCTGTTTTTT. V gene TRBV19 combines with J gene TRBJ2-2; a possible D gene is TRBD1 (5 bases). The CDR3 covers 14 residues. CDR1 and CDR2 from the germline V gene are LNHDA and SQIVND (reference sequence). The ends were cut back, 3 bases at V and 4 bases at J, with 9 bases in the middle.

CDR3 bases: TGTGCCAGCAGCTCCCGGACAGGGAGAGAGACCCAGTACTTC. This codes for CASSSRTGRETQYF. The chain is built from TRBV7-9 and TRBJ2-5; 8 positions agree with TRBD1. There are 14 residues in the CDR3. The germline CDR1 and CDR2 sequences are SEHNR and FQNEAQ (reference sequence). J was trimmed by 4 bases and V by 4 bases; bases with no gene match: 5.

The chain carries TRBV19 and TRBJ2-1; D unclear. The V gene's germline CDR1 is LNHDA and CDR2 SQIVND (reference sequence). This CDR3 contains 12 residues. V gave up 5 bases and J gave up 7 bases, with 9 bases separating them. The CDR3 DNA reads as TGTGCCAGTAGTCAGGCTAGGAATGAGCAGTTCTTC. Translated: CASSQARNEQFF.

This clone was detected once. This chain connects TRBV7-2 to TRBJ1-3; D is perhaps TRBD1 (6 bases). There are 16 residues in the CDR3. The V end was cut by 5 bases, the J end by 0 bases, with 14 bases between. Germline V lookup: CDR1 SGHTA, CDR2 FQGNSA. The CDR3 reads CASSQQDRSSGNTIYF. As DNA, the CDR3 is TGTGCCAGCAGCCAACAGGACAGAAGCTCTGGAAACACCATATATTTT.

This chain links TRBV25-1 with TRBJ1-2; D is undetermined. This CDR3 is built from 14 residues. V lost 3 bases and J lost 3, with 11 bases in between. CDR1 is MGHDK, CDR2 SYGVNS, per germline. CDR3 residues: CASSELHEYYGYTF. The CDR3 nucleotides are TGTGCCAGCAGTGAGTTGCACGAATACTATGGCTACACCTTC.

This chain links TRBV27 with TRBJ1-2; D remains ambiguous. This CDR3 spans 15 amino acids. Germline CDR1 is MNHEY and CDR2 is SMNVEV (reference sequence). The V and J ends lost 3 bases and 4 bases respectively, with 15 bases between them. The DNA for the CDR3 is TGTGCCAGCAGTTTTAGGACGGGAAGAGCCTATGGCTACACCTTC. This encodes CASSFRTGRAYGYTF.

The J gene is TRBJ2-3, the V gene TRBV9, with a possible D match to TRBD2 (6 bases). Trimming took off 0 bases at V and 0 bases at J, with 8 bases between the two ends. Germline CDR1 is SGDLS and CDR2 is YYNGEE. The CDR3 sequence is 15 residues long. DNA for the CDR3: TGTGCCAGCAGCGTAGTCGGGACTAGCACAGATACGCAGTATTTT. Encoded protein: CASSVVGTSTDTQYF. The whole variable domain, filled in from reference TRBV9 and TRBJ2-3, reads DSGVTQTPKHLITATGQRVTLRCSPRSGDLSVYWYQQSLDQGLQFLIQYYNGEERAKGNILERFSAQQFPDLHSELNLSSLELGDSALYFCASSVVGTSTDTQYFGPGTRLTVL.

This clone has only a few counts. The chain is built from TRBV18 and TRBJ2-7; 11 bases map to TRBD1. The CDR3 runs to 17 residues. Germline V gives CDR1 KGHSH, CDR2 LQKENI. The ends lost 0 bases at V and 5 bases at J; junction bases unmatched: 9. In DNA form, the CDR3 reads TGTGCCAGCTCACCACCTTCAGGAGGACAGGGGGCCCACGAGCAGTACTTC. Its protein product is CASSPPSGGQGAHEQYF.

V gene TRBV27 combines with J gene TRBJ2-7; unclear D gene. From germline, CDR1 is MNHEY and CDR2 SMNVEV (reference sequence). V was clipped by 7 bases and J by 3 bases, with 25 bases between them. This CDR3 region has 17 residues. The CDR3 loop is CASTSINRVRVGYEQYF. In DNA form, the CDR3 reads TGTGCCAGCACCTCTATCAACCGGGTTAGGGTAGGCTACGAGCAGTACTTC.

The chain employs TRBV19 and TRBJ2-5; D is possibly TRBD2 (5 bases). The CDR3 is made up of 13 amino acids. Per germline, CDR1 LNHDA and CDR2 SQIVND (reference sequence). The V gene lost 5 bases and the J gene lost 4 bases, with 11 bases spanning the gap. Written as DNA, the CDR3 is TGTGCCAGTAGTCCGGGGTTGTTAGAGACCCAGTACTTC. Translation gives CASSPGLLETQYF.

The chain has TRBV10-3 and TRBJ1-1; the D gene is possibly TRBD1 (6 bases). The germline V and J ends were trimmed by 0 bases and 1 base, with 9 bases remaining between them. Germline-derived CDR1 and CDR2 are ENHRY and SYGVKD. The CDR3 covers 15 residues. CDR3 sequence reads: CAISESGQGNTEAFF. CDR3 coding DNA: TGTGCCATCAGTGAGTCGGGACAAGGGAACACTGAAGCTTTCTTT.